This T cell receptor (beta chain) derives from a study of glioma-infiltrating T cells after dendritic cell vaccination. Germline loops: CDR1 KGHSH, CDR2 LQKENI. Trimming cost V 5 bases and J 3 bases, with 20 bases left between them. This CDR3 comprises 17 residues. Input was approximately 2 ug genomic DNA, or all available if less. Repertoires were generated with immunoSEQ multiplex PCR, while TCRdb's copy carries only in-frame clones and drops some. The sample includes tens of thousands of clones, roughly 80% seen only once; the top ten take 15% to 17%. Indicated time point: after dendritic cell vaccination, including at tumor progression/relapse.

The clonotype comes from a human donor with glioblastoma. The gene calls are TRBV18 and TRBJ1-3; weak D call: TRBD1 (6 bases). This sample comprised blood, obtained after dendritic cell vaccination. DNA for the CDR3: TGTGCCAGCTCAACGGGGCAACAGGGACACTTTGGAAACACCATATATTTT. Residues: CASSTGQQGHFGNTIYF.